This paragraph covers one T cell receptor beta chain sequence. Its cognate antigen is unknown. CDR3 length: 12 amino acids. V was pared by 7 bases and J by 5 bases, with 10 bases between. Per the germline V gene, CDR1 is SGHRS and CDR2 is YFSETQ. The source of the sample is a study of OX40 agonist ivuxolimab in advanced cancers. About the research overall: Patients' therapy was ivuxolimab, an antibody that acts as an agonist of OX40 (CD134). Each dose-escalation patient presented with hepatocellular carcinoma, melanoma, renal cell or head and neck cancer.

Overall study findings and caveats: At 0.1 to 3.0 mg/kg and by week 6, CD4+ and CD8+ T cells in the blood had expanded clonally. Partial responders receiving 0.1-3.0 mg/kg showed among the lowest clonal expansion.

Sequencing used immunoSEQ multiplex PCR; TCRdb keeps in-frame clones, though not all of them. The repertoire holds about 64,000 clones, with over 65% as singletons. The origin of this receptor is an adult with an advanced solid tumor such as melanoma, head and neck, liver or kidney cancer. The rearrangement uses TRBV5-1 and TRBJ2-1, with a weak D call TRBD1 (6 bases). Sequencing used CD4+ or CD8+ T cells sorted from blood, obtained in a trial of the OX40 agonist ivuxolimab. CDR3 amino acids: CASSQGHNEQFF. For the CDR3, the DNA is TGCGCCAGCTCCCAGGGGCACAATGAGCAGTTCTTC.